This record covers a single T cell receptor beta chain. The antigen remains unidentified. The sample comes from a study of T-cell reconstitution after alpha-beta-depleted transplantation in children. Unique molecular identifiers were built into the TCRbeta library. Via MiXCR, TCRdb re-called the PCR reads, giving one row per CDR3 protein. The sample lists 250,000 or so distinct CDR3 sequences, roughly a quarter occurring once. Overall study findings and caveats: By one year post-transplant, T-cell counts and diversity largely arose from T cells that were newly produced. Several hundred expanded graft clones reportedly supplied alpha-beta T cells about two months after transplant. From surviving recipient T cells and thymic progenitors came the high day-60 TCRbeta diversity observed in some patients.

V was pared by 6 bases and J by 8 bases, with 13 bases between. This CDR3 region has 12 residues. Germline CDR1 reads SGHVS; CDR2 reads FNYEAQ. The chain has TRBV7-6 and TRBJ1-2; D might be TRBD1 (6 bases). The clonotype was recovered from a female patient aged 2 to 10 who had a stem cell transplant for congenital amegakaryocytic thrombocytopenia, so the T cells may come from the graft donor. The sample consisted of PBMCs, mostly from graft donor cells, taken 360 days after TCRalphabeta/CD19-depleted stem cell transplant. CDR3 nucleotides: TGTGCCAGCAGGCCGCCCGGGGGCGGCTACACCTTC. Its protein is CASRPPGGGYTF.